The clone carrying this T cell receptor beta chain appeared once. The sample belongs to a study of T cells in Graves' hyperthyroidism and ophthalmopathy. Template material for amplifying TCR beta CDR3 regions consisted of RNA transcripts. The HTBI primer set drove a first-round RT-PCR of the TCR CDR3. TCRdb ran MiXCR on the multiplex PCR reads and lists one entry per CDR3 protein. Of around 520,000 distinct CDR3 sequences in the sample, about 14% were seen once. Deletions cut 5 bases from V and 6 bases from J, with 14 bases between. The CDR3 covers 13 residues. Looked up from germline, CDR1 is DFQATT and CDR2 is SNEGSKA (reference sequence).

Sequences were obtained from blood. J is TRBJ1-5 and V is TRBV20-1, with D maybe TRBD1 (5 bases). This TCR came from a woman between 40 and 55 years old with Graves' hyperthyroidism. CDR3 coding DNA: TGCAGTGCTTACGGGACCGGTAGTCAGCCCCAGCATTTT. It yields the protein CSAYGTGSQPQHF.